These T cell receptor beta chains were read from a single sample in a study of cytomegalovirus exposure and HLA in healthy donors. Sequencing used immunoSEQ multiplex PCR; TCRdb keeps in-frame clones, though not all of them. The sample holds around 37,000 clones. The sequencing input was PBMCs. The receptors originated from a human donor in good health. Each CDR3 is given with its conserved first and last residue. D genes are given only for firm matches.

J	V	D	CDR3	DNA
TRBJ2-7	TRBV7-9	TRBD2	CASSPGGSSYEQYF	TGTGCCAGCAGCCCCGGCGGGAGCTCCTACGAGCAGTACTTC
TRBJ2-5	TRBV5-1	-	CASSFYGTGQENQYF	TGCGCCAGCAGCTTTTACGGGACTGGGCAAGAGAACCAGTACTTC
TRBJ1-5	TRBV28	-	CASSFGSGQPQHF	TGTGCCAGCAGTTTCGGGTCCGGCCAGCCCCAGCATTTT
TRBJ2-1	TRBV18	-	CASAYAGSYNEQFF	TGTGCCAGCGCCTACGCGGGCTCCTACAATGAGCAGTTCTTC
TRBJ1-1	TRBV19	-	CAAAGRTNTEAFF	TGTGCCGCCGCGGGACGGACGAACACTGAAGCTTTCTTT
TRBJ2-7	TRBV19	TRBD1	CASGPTGVAYEQYF	TGTGCCAGTGGTCCTACAGGGGTCGCGTACGAGCAGTACTTC
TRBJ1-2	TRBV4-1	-	CASSQSAAANYGYTF	TGCGCCAGCAGCCAGTCAGCGGCAGCGAACTATGGCTACACCTTC
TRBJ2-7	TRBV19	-	CASSIYYSPELEQYF	TGTGCCAGTAGTATATACTATTCCCCCGAACTCGAGCAGTACTTC
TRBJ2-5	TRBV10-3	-	CAISEPNGETQYF	TGTGCCATCAGTGAGCCGAACGGAGAGACCCAGTACTTC
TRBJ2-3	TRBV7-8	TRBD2	CASSTREGLSTDTQYF	TGTGCCAGCAGCACCCGGGAGGGCCTGAGCACAGATACGCAGTATTTT
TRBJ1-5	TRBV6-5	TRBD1	CASSFSQGAEPQHF	TGTGCCAGCAGTTTCTCACAGGGGGCAGAGCCCCAGCATTTT
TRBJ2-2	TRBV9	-	CASSVSAGELFF	TGTGCCAGCAGCGTATCCGCCGGGGAGCTGTTTTTT
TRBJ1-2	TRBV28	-	CASSPYQGGRGYTF	TGTGCCAGCAGTCCCTACCAGGGCGGACGAGGCTACACCTTC
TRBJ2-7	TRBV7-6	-	CASSARRAGPAYEQYF	TGTGCCAGCAGCGCGAGGCGGGCAGGACCGGCCTACGAGCAGTACTTC
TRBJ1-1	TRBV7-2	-	CASSMAQVGWTEAFF	TGTGCCAGCAGCATGGCACAGGTCGGTTGGACTGAAGCTTTCTTT
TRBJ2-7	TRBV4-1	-	CASSQETYAYEQYF	TGCGCCAGCAGCCAAGAAACCTATGCCTACGAGCAGTACTTC
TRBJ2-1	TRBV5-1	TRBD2	CASSWRASGGENEQFF	TGCGCCAGCAGCTGGAGGGCTAGCGGGGGAGAGAATGAGCAGTTCTTC
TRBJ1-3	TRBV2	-	CASSTTGISGNTIYF	TGTGCCAGCAGCACCACGGGAATCTCTGGAAACACCATATATTTT
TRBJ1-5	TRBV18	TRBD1	CASSPSQGVAPQHF	TGTGCCAGCTCACCGTCACAGGGGGTTGCGCCCCAGCATTTT
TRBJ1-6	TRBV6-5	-	CASTTGTPNSPLHF	TGTGCCAGCACCACCGGGACACCCAATTCACCCCTCCACTTT
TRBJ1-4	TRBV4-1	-	CASTPSPAGTIEKLFF	TGCGCCAGCACCCCTAGTCCCGCAGGGACTATTGAAAAACTGTTTTTT
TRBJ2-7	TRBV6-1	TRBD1	CASSRDSTYEQYF	TGTGCCAGCAGCCGGGACAGCACCTACGAGCAGTACTTC
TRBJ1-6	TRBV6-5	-	CASSYSPRTYNSPLHF	TGTGCCAGCAGTTACTCGCCCAGGACCTATAATTCACCCCTCCACTTT
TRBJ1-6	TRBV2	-	CASSVGGSNSPLHF	TGTGCCAGCAGTGTGGGGGGTTCTAATTCACCCCTCCACTTT
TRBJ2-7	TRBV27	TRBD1	CASSLDRAGEQYF	TGTGCCAGCAGTTTGGACAGGGCGGGGGAGCAGTACTTC
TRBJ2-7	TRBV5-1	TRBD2	CASSLAGGLAYEQYF	TGCGCCAGCAGCTTGGCCGGAGGACTAGCCTACGAGCAGTACTTC
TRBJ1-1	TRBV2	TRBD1	CASRELTGYTEAFF	TGTGCCAGCAGAGAACTGACAGGGTACACTGAAGCTTTCTTT
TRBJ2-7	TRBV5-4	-	CASTMDRVYEQYF	TGTGCCAGCACTATGGACAGAGTATACGAGCAGTACTTC
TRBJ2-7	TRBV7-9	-	CASSSLRTTHTYEQYF	TGTGCCAGCAGCTCCCTAAGGACAACCCATACCTACGAGCAGTACTTC
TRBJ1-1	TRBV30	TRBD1	CACAGQGVVTEAFF	TGTGCCTGTGCGGGACAGGGGGTGGTTACTGAAGCTTTCTTT
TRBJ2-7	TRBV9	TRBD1	CASSSGQGYEQYF	TGTGCCAGCAGCTCGGGACAGGGCTACGAGCAGTACTTC
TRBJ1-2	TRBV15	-	CATSRTSTGHGYTF	TGTGCCACCAGCAGAACATCGACAGGACATGGCTACACCTTC
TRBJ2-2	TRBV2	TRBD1	CASARQGNTGELFF	TGTGCCAGCGCGCGACAGGGGAACACCGGGGAGCTGTTTTTT
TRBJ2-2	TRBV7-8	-	CASSLVRTGELFF	TGTGCCAGCAGCTTAGTGCGGACCGGGGAGCTGTTTTTT
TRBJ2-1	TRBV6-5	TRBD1	CASSRTGDSYNEQFF	TGTGCCAGCAGTCGGACAGGGGACTCCTACAATGAGCAGTTCTTC
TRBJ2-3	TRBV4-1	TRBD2	CASSQLPAGLAGGPDTDTQYF	TGCGCCAGCAGCCAACTACCGGCGGGACTAGCGGGGGGCCCCGACACAGATACGCAGTATTTT
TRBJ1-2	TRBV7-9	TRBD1	CASSRTSTGQQGYTF	TGTGCCAGCAGCCGTACATCGACAGGGCAACAGGGCTACACCTTC
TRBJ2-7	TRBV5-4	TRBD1	CASSPDRVFAYEQYF	TGTGCCAGCAGCCCCGACAGGGTCTTCGCCTACGAGCAGTACTTC
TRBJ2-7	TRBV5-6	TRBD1	CASSHWDSAFEYEQYF	TGTGCCAGCAGCCACTGGGACAGCGCCTTCGAGTACGAGCAGTACTTC
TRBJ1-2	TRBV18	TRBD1	CASSPLSSTGVHTF	TGTGCCAGCTCACCATTGAGCTCAACAGGGGTTCATACCTTC
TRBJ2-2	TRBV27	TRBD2	CASQRGVNTGELFF	TGTGCCAGTCAGCGGGGGGTAAACACCGGGGAGCTGTTTTTT
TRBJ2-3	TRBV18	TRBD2	CASSRTSEAPADTQYF	TGTGCCAGCTCACGGACTAGCGAGGCCCCTGCAGATACGCAGTATTTT
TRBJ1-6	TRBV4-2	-	CASSQGGAGDSHLHF	TGTGCCAGCAGCCAAGGGGGCGCTGGCGACTCACACCTCCACTTT
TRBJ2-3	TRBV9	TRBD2	CASSVDNSGGAADTQYF	TGTGCCAGCAGCGTAGATAATAGCGGGGGGGCCGCGGATACGCAGTATTTT
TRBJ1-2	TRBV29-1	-	CSVEVVYGYTF	TGCAGCGTTGAAGTAGTATATGGCTACACCTTC
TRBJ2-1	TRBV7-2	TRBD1	CASSPGTGGLEQFF	TGTGCCAGCAGCCCCGGGACAGGGGGCCTTGAGCAGTTCTTC
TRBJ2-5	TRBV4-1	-	CASSEDKGTLEETQYF	TGCGCCAGCAGCGAAGATAAGGGGACTTTAGAAGAGACCCAGTACTTC
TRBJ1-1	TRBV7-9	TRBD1	CASSGDRGRPFEAFF	TGTGCCAGCAGCGGGGACAGGGGGCGTCCTTTTGAAGCTTTCTTT
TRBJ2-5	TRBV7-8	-	CASSQLESRETQYF	TGTGCCAGCAGCCAACTCGAGTCCCGCGAGACCCAGTACTTC
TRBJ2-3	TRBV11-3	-	CASSLTPSTDTQYF	TGTGCCAGCAGCTTAACTCCGAGCACAGATACGCAGTATTTT
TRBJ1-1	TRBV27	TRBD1	CASSPRPGTGNTEAFF	TGTGCCAGCAGCCCCCGCCCCGGGACAGGGAACACTGAAGCTTTCTTT
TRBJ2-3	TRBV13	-	CASSLEGADTQYF	TGTGCCAGCAGCTTAGAAGGAGCAGATACGCAGTATTTT
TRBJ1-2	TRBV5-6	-	CASTMARAGYTF	TGTGCCAGCACGATGGCCAGGGCTGGCTACACCTTC
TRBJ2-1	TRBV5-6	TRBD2	CASSLASGELAFF	TGTGCCAGCAGCTTGGCCAGCGGGGAATTAGCATTCTTC
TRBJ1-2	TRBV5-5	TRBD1	CASSLATGGGYGYTF	TGTGCCAGCAGCTTGGCGACAGGGGGCGGCTATGGCTACACCTTC
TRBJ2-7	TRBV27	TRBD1	CASSLAGQGSEQYF	TGTGCCAGCAGTTTAGCGGGACAGGGAAGCGAGCAGTACTTC
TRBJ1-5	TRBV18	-	CASSPGVKGQPQHF	TGTGCCAGCTCACCAGGGGTCAAGGGGCAGCCCCAGCATTTT